This T cell receptor (beta chain) was recorded in a study of STAT5B mutations in CD4+ large granular lymphocyte leukemia. The assay was run at survey level. Only in-frame clones appear in the TCRdb table, and some are missing; sequencing was by immunoSEQ multiplex PCR. The sample records some 40,000 clones, 80% to 90% being singletons. Study-level points and caveats: TRBV06-family usage was enriched in top patient clones (8/27) versus controls (2/35). Patient CD4-sorted repertoires looked more clonal than healthy CD4+ repertoires, even without putative leukemic clones. Without HLA matching, higher CD4+ than CD8+ T-LGLL clonality could reflect small sample size.

CDR3 size: 13 residues. Losses at the gene ends were 4 bases for V and 6 bases for J; bases not matched to a gene: 4. CDR1 is SGDLS, CDR2 YYNGEE, per germline. Remarks on this clone: Its antigen is not identified.

The sequencing sample was made of CD4+ T cells from blood buffy coats. The receptor's source is a human donor in good health. V is TRBV9 and J is TRBJ1-2, with 9 positions matching TRBD1. The CDR3 coding sequence is TGTGCCAGCAGCCTGGGACAGGGAGATGGCTACACCTTC. Protein product: CASSLGQGDGYTF.